The clone carrying this T cell receptor (beta chain) was counted a few times. Antigen: not known. These data originate in a study of blood T cells in healthy people across ages. General study points: When set beside aged donors, long-lived donors presented more naive CD4+ cells and higher diversity.

Germline V gene lookup returns CDR1 MNHEY and CDR2 SMNVEV (reference sequence). Trimming stripped 8 bases from V and 3 bases from J, with 19 bases between. The CDR3 is 15 residues long. It was with a sample-barcoded 5' primer and a J-beta primer mix that a second PCR of about 7 to 12 cycles was run. Each cDNA molecule, via a template-switch adaptor with 12 random nucleotides, was tagged. MiXCR, run by TCRdb on the 5' RACE reads, gives a single entry per CDR3 protein. The data show approximately 580,000 distinct CDR3 sequences, with about 25% seen just once and roughly 10% held by the top ten. This sample was also put to use in a study of T cells of mothers and their children.

The TCR comes from a boy younger than 18 in good health. The rearrangement joins TRBV27 to TRBJ2-5; perhaps TRBD2 as D (7 bases). Sequenced material: blood. The CDR3 is CASWPGGSRKETQYF. The CDR3 DNA is TGTGCCAGCTGGCCGGGGGGCTCCAGGAAAGAGACCCAGTACTTC.